This TCR beta chain was identified during a study of T cell changes during pregnancy in multiple sclerosis. The CDR3 runs 13 residues. V was cut by 4 bases and J by 0 bases, with 6 bases left in between. Looked up from germline, CDR1 is SNHLY and CDR2 is FYNNEI. The assay was immunoSEQ multiplex PCR, and TCRdb's table has in-frame clones only and misses some. The sample holds approximately 34,000 clones, roughly 91% seen once. The TCR sequence derives from a female donor with multiple sclerosis, enrolled in a pregnancy study. This rearrangement joins TRBV2 to TRBJ1-1; D remains unclear. The sample here was CD4+ T cells from peripheral blood mononuclear cells, taken in the second trimester of pregnancy. The CDR3 is CASSGVMNTEAFF. The DNA of the CDR3 is TGTGCCAGCAGTGGTGTCATGAACACTGAAGCTTTCTTT.